Shown below are 28 T cell receptor beta chains from a single sample sequenced in a study of CD8 T cells in Susac syndrome. Random hexamers were used to reverse transcribe roughly 0.45 to 1 ug of RNA. TCRdb analysed the immunoSEQ multiplex PCR reads with MiXCR anew, one entry per CDR3 protein. The sample has nearly 70,000 distinct CDR3 sequences, roughly 94% seen once. Sequencing input: CD8+ T cells from PBMCs. The receptors were sampled from a human donor in good health.

This rearrangement joins TRBV19 to TRBJ1-6, with D perhaps matching TRBD1 (6 bases). CDR1 and CDR2 (germline): LNHDA, SQIVND (reference sequence). Trimming left V 5 bases short and J 7 bases short, with 15 bases between. The CDR3 runs to 15 residues. This CDR3 reads CASSPPQGRNSPLHF. The CDR3 region has the DNA TGTGCCAGTAGTCCGCCACAGGGACGAAATTCACCCCTCCACTTT.

The chain links TRBV9 to TRBJ2-2, with unresolved D. The CDR3 totals 12 residues. Germline V CDR1 and CDR2: SGDLS, YYNGEE. Deletions cut 4 bases from V and 5 bases from J, with 6 bases between. The CDR3 nucleotides read TGTGCCAGCAGCCCCCAAACCGGGGAGCTGTTTTTT. Encoded protein: CASSPQTGELFF. The entire variable domain, with the rest obtained from reference TRBV9 and TRBJ2-2, is as follows: DSGVTQTPKHLITATGQRVTLRCSPRSGDLSVYWYQQSLDQGLQFLIQYYNGEERAKGNILERFSAQQFPDLHSELNLSSLELGDSALYFCASSPQTGELFFGEGSRLTVL.

The chain uses TRBV9 and TRBJ2-7, with 8 bases lining up with TRBD1. The CDR3 is made up of 15 amino acids. The V and J ends lost 4 bases and 0 bases, in that order; junction bases with no gene match: 6. The germline gives CDR1 SGDLS, CDR2 YYNGEE. CDR3 loop: CASSPGQGGSYEQYF. In nucleotides, the CDR3 is TGTGCCAGCAGCCCTGGACAGGGCGGCTCCTACGAGCAGTACTTC.

This chain joins TRBV4-1 and TRBJ2-2; D unresolved. The germline CDR1 and CDR2 sequences are MGHRA and YSYEKL. The CDR3 loop spans 16 amino acids. Trimming left V 2 bases short and J 0 bases short, with 10 bases between. CDR3 amino acids: CASSQPSSSNTGELFF. The DNA for the CDR3 is TGCGCCAGCAGCCAACCGTCCAGTTCGAACACCGGGGAGCTGTTTTTT.

This chain connects TRBV7-9 to TRBJ1-2, with a possible D match to TRBD1 (5 bases). CDR3 size: 14 residues. CDR1 and CDR2 from the germline V gene are SEHNR and FQNEAQ (reference sequence). Trimming pared 3 bases from V and 7 bases from J, leaving 15 bases between. CDR3 DNA sequence: TGTGCCAGCAGCTTGGGCAGGGCCATTGTTGGCTACACCTTC. It specifies CASSLGRAIVGYTF.

The chain carries TRBV7-2 and TRBJ1-6; TRBD1 agrees at 7 bases. Germline V gene data show CDR1 as SGHTA and CDR2 as FQGNSA. The CDR3 runs 16 residues. Trimming cost V 5 bases and J 6 bases; bases outside gene matches: 10. The CDR3 reads CASSQGVGQSNSPLHF. In nucleotides, the CDR3 is TGTGCCAGCAGCCAAGGGGTGGGACAGTCTAATTCACCCCTCCACTTT.

In this sample, this clonotype turned up a few times. The rearrangement links TRBV27 to TRBJ2-5; D is perhaps TRBD2 (6 bases). The length of the CDR3 is 13 residues. Germline V CDR1 and CDR2: MNHEY, SMNVEV (reference sequence). Trimming removed 3 bases from V and 11 bases from J, with 16 bases in between. CDR3 in amino acids: CASSFGDWGTQYF. CDR3 coding DNA: TGTGCCAGCAGTTTTGGAGACTGGGGGACTCAGTACTTC.

This clonotype appeared once. The gene calls are TRBV7-2 and TRBJ2-4; 11 bases are a match to TRBD1. J was trimmed by 7 bases and V by 6 bases; bases with no gene match: 2. Germline lookup yields CDR1 SGHTA and CDR2 FQGNSA. The CDR3 has 13 amino acids. CDR3 DNA sequence: TGTGCCAGCAGAGGGACAGGGGGGAACATTCAGTACTTC. Its protein is CASRGTGGNIQYF. Combining the CDR3 with reference TRBV7-2 and TRBJ2-4 gives the whole variable domain GAGVSQSPSNKVTEKGKDVELRCDPISGHTALYWYRQSLGQGLEFLIYFQGNSAPDKSGLPSDRFSAERTGGSVSTLTIQRTQQEDSAVYLCASRGTGGNIQYFGAGTRLSVL.

DNA for the CDR3: TGCGCCAGCAGCCAAGGATTGGGGGGGCTGGAGACCCAGTACTTC. This gives the protein CASSQGLGGLETQYF. V and J are TRBV4-3 and TRBJ2-5; tentatively, D is TRBD2 (7 bases). Germline V gene lookup returns CDR1 LGHNA and CDR2 YSLEER. The CDR3 has 15 residues. The V end was cut by 1 base, the J end by 5 bases, with 14 bases between.

The gene calls are TRBV29-1 and TRBJ1-3; D unresolved. This CDR3 contains 12 residues. The germline V and J ends were trimmed by 4 bases and 4 bases, with 8 bases remaining between them. Germline V gene lookup returns CDR1 SQVTM and CDR2 ANQGSEA. CDR3 in amino acids: CSVAGAGNTIYF. CDR3 DNA: TGCAGCGTTGCCGGCGCCGGAAACACCATATATTTT.

CDR3 in DNA: TGTGCCAGCACCCAGACCTGGACGGAGAACACTGAAGCTTTCTTT. This encodes CASTQTWTENTEAFF. V gene TRBV6-1 combines with J gene TRBJ1-1; D gene uncertain. Trimming stripped 7 bases from V and 1 base from J, with 16 bases between. The germline gives CDR1 MNHNS, CDR2 SASEGT. The CDR3 is 15 residues long.

This chain uses TRBV27 with TRBJ1-6; D unresolved. With 6 bases removed from V and 2 bases from J, the gap between germline ends came to 8 bases. In germline, CDR1 is MNHEY, CDR2 SMNVEV (reference sequence). This CDR3 has 14 amino acids. CDR3 nucleotide sequence: TGTGCCAGCAGGGAGGTTGCCTATAATTCACCCCTCCACTTT. This translates into CASREVAYNSPLHF.

The V gene is TRBV14, the J gene TRBJ2-7, with 8 bases aligning to TRBD1. The CDR3 extends over 16 amino acids. J gave up 1 base and V 2 bases, and 7 bases lay outside the gene matches. Germline-derived CDR1 and CDR2 are SGHDN and FVKESK. The CDR3 region is CASSQLQGATSYEQYF. Written as DNA, the CDR3 is TGTGCCAGCAGCCAACTTCAGGGGGCGACGTCCTACGAGCAGTACTTC.

The genes are TRBV20-1 and TRBJ2-5, with D possibly being TRBD2 (5 bases). The CDR3 length is 14 residues. V gave up 6 bases and J gave up 0 bases, with 14 bases separating them. The germline V gene has CDR1 DFQATT and CDR2 SNEGSKA (reference sequence). This CDR3 is CSAQVEEDQETQYF. CDR3 nucleotide sequence: TGCAGTGCCCAGGTGGAGGAGGACCAAGAGACCCAGTACTTC.

V and J are TRBV28 and TRBJ2-5; 7 bases are a match to TRBD1. Trimming cost V 6 bases and J 4 bases; bases outside gene matches: 5. The CDR3 has 13 residues. Per germline, CDR1 MDHEN and CDR2 SYDVKM. The CDR3 here is CASRKGARETQYF. DNA for the CDR3: TGTGCCAGCAGAAAGGGGGCCCGAGAGACCCAGTACTTC.

The chain couples TRBV13 to TRBJ2-5; 10 nucleotides match TRBD1. The CDR3 has 13 residues. CDR1 PRHDT and CDR2 FYEKMQ come from the germline V gene (reference sequence). The V gene end was trimmed by 4 bases and the J gene end by 9 bases; junction bases not matched to a gene: 5. The CDR3 coding sequence is TGTGCCAGCAGCTCGGGACAGGGGTACGCCCAGTACTTC. Protein sequence: CASSSGQGYAQYF.

The chain uses TRBV7-9 and TRBJ2-1; D not certain. CDR3 length: 15 residues. V lost 5 bases and J 4 bases, leaving 15 bases between the germline ends. The germline gives CDR1 SEHNR, CDR2 FQNEAQ (reference sequence). The CDR3 region has the DNA TGTGCCAGCAGCCCCCCCGCGGACGCTTACAATGAGCAGTTCTTC. Translation: CASSPPADAYNEQFF.

The gene calls are TRBV7-9 and TRBJ2-7; no definite D call. The CDR3 contains 11 residues. CDR1 and CDR2 (germline): SEHNR, FQNEAQ (reference sequence). V lost 5 bases and J lost 4, with 6 bases in between. The CDR3 here is CASSADYEQYV. The CDR3 DNA reads TGTGCCAGCAGCGCAGATTACGAGCAGTACGTC.

CDR3 in amino acids: CASSHSTHDYGYTF. For the CDR3, the DNA is TGCGCCAGCAGTCATTCCACTCACGACTATGGCTACACCTTC. The chain is built from TRBV23-1 and TRBJ1-2; D call uncertain. TRBV23-1 is placed among ORFs of uncertain function. The V and J ends lost 3 bases and 3 bases respectively, with 11 bases between them. CDR3 length: 14 residues.

The rearrangement uses TRBV6-5 and TRBJ2-1, with TRBD2 matching over 8 bases. V trimming: 6 bases; J trimming: 10 bases; junction bases outside the gene matches: 14. CDR1 and CDR2 from the germline V gene are MNHEY and SVGAGI. CDR3 length: 15 amino acids. The CDR3 here is CASRGRGVVFGEQFF. The CDR3 DNA follows: TGTGCCAGCAGAGGGCGGGGGGTGGTGTTTGGGGAGCAGTTCTTC.

The V gene is TRBV28, the J gene TRBJ2-5; D is unresolved. Germline CDR1 reads MDHEN; CDR2 reads SYDVKM. The CDR3 runs 14 residues. Trimming took 6 bases from V and 4 from J, leaving 15 bases between them. This CDR3 is CASSPVTAGETQYF. The DNA of the CDR3 is TGTGCCAGCAGCCCCGTCACAGCTGGAGAGACCCAGTACTTC. Supplemented by reference TRBV28 and TRBJ2-5, the full variable domain reads DVKVTQSSRYLVKRTGEKVFLECVQDMDHENMFWYRQDPGLGLRLIYFSYDVKMKEKGDIPEGYSVSREKKERFSLILESASTNQTSMYLCASSPVTAGETQYFGPGTRLLVL.

This rearrangement joins TRBV4-1 to TRBJ2-1; D is ambiguous. Germline CDR1 and CDR2: MGHRA and YSYEKL. The CDR3 sequence is 16 residues long. Trimming took 0 bases from V and 2 from J, leaving 11 bases between them. This CDR3 reads CASSQEGPSTYNEQFF. CDR3 nucleotide sequence: TGCGCCAGCAGCCAAGAAGGCCCCTCCACCTACAATGAGCAGTTCTTC.

The V gene is TRBV12-3 or TRBV12-4, the J gene TRBJ1-5; D may be TRBD1 (6 bases). V shed 7 bases and J shed 2 bases, with 9 bases lying between them. This CDR3 is 13 amino acids long. CDR3 nucleotide sequence: TGTGCCAGCACCCGGACAGGCAATCAGCCCCAGCATTTT. It specifies CASTRTGNQPQHF.

The chain uses TRBV6-5 and TRBJ2-3; D may be TRBD2 (6 bases). The CDR3 contains 14 residues. V was cut by 5 bases and J by 2 bases, with 11 bases left in between. Looked up from germline, CDR1 is MNHEY and CDR2 is SVGAGI. The CDR3 sequence is CASSGDSYTDTQYF. The CDR3 coding sequence is TGTGCCAGCAGTGGGGACTCTTACACAGATACGCAGTATTTT.

The chain has TRBV3-1 and TRBJ2-1; 10 positions match TRBD1. Unmatched junction bases numbered 5, after V lost 4 bases and J lost 2 bases. CDR1 and CDR2 (germline): LGHDT, YNNKEL (reference sequence). This CDR3 region has 16 residues. CDR3 protein: CASSRGTGATYNEQFF. The CDR3 DNA follows: TGTGCCAGCAGCCGGGGGACAGGGGCTACCTACAATGAGCAGTTCTTC.

The CDR3 spells CASSLGGGAAYEQYF. In DNA, the CDR3 is TGTGCCAGCAGTTTAGGAGGAGGGGCGGCCTACGAGCAGTACTTC. V gene TRBV12-3 or TRBV12-4 combines with J gene TRBJ2-7, with D possibly TRBD2 on 6 matching bases. This CDR3 region has 15 residues. V lost 1 base and J 2 bases, leaving 12 bases between the germline ends.

The genes are TRBV29-1 and TRBJ2-5; a possible D gene is TRBD1 (5 bases). This CDR3 has 13 residues. V lost 6 bases and J 0 bases, leaving 11 bases between the germline ends. Looked up from germline, CDR1 is SQVTM and CDR2 is ANQGSEA. In nucleotides, the CDR3 is TGCAGCGTCCAAGCAGGGTACCAAGAGACCCAGTACTTC. Translating it yields CSVQAGYQETQYF. The whole variable domain, filled in from reference TRBV29-1 and TRBJ2-5, reads SAVISQKPSRDICQRGTSLTIQCQVDSQVTMMFWYRQQPGQSLTLIATANQGSEATYESGFVIDKFPISRPNLTFSTLTVSNMSPEDSSIYLCSVQAGYQETQYFGPGTRLLVL.

The V call is TRBV20-1, the J call TRBJ2-2; D tentatively reads TRBD1 or TRBD2 (5 bases each). V shed 3 bases and J shed 4 bases, with 9 bases lying between them. The V gene's germline CDR1 is DFQATT and CDR2 SNEGSKA (reference sequence). The CDR3 contains 13 residues. The CDR3, as DNA: TGCAGTGCTAGGTGGGACCTCACCGGGGAGCTGTTTTTT. As protein: CSARWDLTGELFF.